The following is a T cell receptor beta chain sequence with its context. This CDR3 has 14 residues. Unmatched junction bases numbered 8, after V lost 4 bases and J lost 6 bases. Germline V gives CDR1 SGHRS, CDR2 YFSETQ. This record comes from a study of cytomegalovirus exposure and HLA in healthy donors. The protocol was immunoSEQ multiplex PCR, while the TCRdb copy is restricted to in-frame clones and leaves out a portion. The sample gives about 73,000 clones, roughly 90% of which show up once; 3.8% is in the top ten. The chain recombines TRBV5-1 with TRBJ2-7; TRBD1 agrees at 9 bases. The TCR comes from a woman younger than 30 in good health and CMV-seropositive. Material for sequencing was PBMCs. Here the CDR3 reads CASSPGQGVSEQYF. The CDR3 coding sequence is TGCGCCAGCAGCCCGGGACAGGGCGTCTCCGAGCAGTACTTC.